A selection of T cell receptor beta chains follows, all from one sample in a study of naive and memory T cell subsets. A single record per CDR3 protein comes from TCRdb applying MiXCR to the UMI-ligation and nested PCR reads. The sample yields over 80,000 distinct CDR3 sequences, around 11% seen once. The specimen was naive CD4+ T cells from blood. Receptor source: a human donor in good health. Each CDR3 is given with its conserved first and last residue.

v_call cdr3_aa
TRBV5-1 CASSLNTNEQFF
TRBV7-3 CASSTDSPPLYTQYF
TRBV2 CASLPRGSGGEEQFF
TRBV7-2 CASSLAPPRGTQYF
TRBV2 CASSVSRLGTQYF
TRBV19 CASSIKNTGELFF
TRBV5-1 CASSNDYPNTDTQYF
TRBV29-1 CSGGLGGGGEQFF
TRBV11-2 CASSHEAKNIQYF
TRBV5-1 CASSPGAGASNTEAFF
TRBV15 CATSRGTGSSSGNTIYF
TRBV6-6 CASAGTGGIYEQYF
TRBV12-3/TRBV12-4 CASNIGRLRDTQYF
TRBV12-3/TRBV12-4 CASSPRGFDNQPQHF
TRBV5-4 CASSLGLAGGGNEQFF
TRBV4-2 CASSQEWASGGNEQFF
TRBV20-1 CSAPGVGYNEQFF
TRBV19 CASALGTGGTYEQYF
TRBV7-6 CASSPGQGAQDHEKLFF